This T cell receptor (beta chain) was recovered during a study of blood T cell repertoires in COVID-19. Looking at the study overall: COVID-19 samples, acute and convalescent, were from the United States, Italy and Spain. T cells, B-cell-depleted T cells, or PBMCs provided the cDNA or gDNA that served as material.

The CDR3 consists of 14 residues. Trimming at V came to 4 bases and at J to 4 bases, leaving 6 bases not matched to a gene. Germline CDR1 SGDLS, CDR2 YYNGEE. Original data processing: Quantification of nucleated cells was approximated via reference gene primer amplification. TCRdb's copy holds only in-frame clones and misses some; the assay was immunoSEQ multiplex PCR. V, J and clone size were drawn from that table, and D and trimming were deduced from the DNA. Of 200,000 to 250,000 clones in the sample, about 85% were seen once. This clonotype was sampled from a woman aged 18-29 years who had recovered from COVID-19. This chain uses TRBV9 with TRBJ2-3, with TRBD1 identical over 7 bases. The source material was peripheral blood. The CDR3 region is CASSIRQGPDTQYF. For the CDR3, the DNA is TGTGCCAGCAGCATCCGACAGGGTCCAGATACGCAGTATTTT.